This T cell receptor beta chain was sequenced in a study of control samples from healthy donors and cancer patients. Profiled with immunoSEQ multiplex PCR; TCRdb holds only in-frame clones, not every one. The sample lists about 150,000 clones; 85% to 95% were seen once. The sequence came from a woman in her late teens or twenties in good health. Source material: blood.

DNA of the CDR3: TGCGCCAGCAGCTTGGGCAGCTCCTACAATGAGCAGTTCTTC. This translates into CASSLGSSYNEQFF. This chain connects TRBV5-1 to TRBJ2-1; D ambiguous. Germline V gene data show CDR1 as SGHRS and CDR2 as YFSETQ. V lost 0 bases and J lost 0, with 4 bases in between. The CDR3 consists of 14 residues.